The 22 T cell receptor beta chains given below trace back to one sample, sequenced in a study of shared clonotypes between healthy human individuals. Sequencing was performed with immunoSEQ multiplex PCR; in TCRdb, only in-frame clones are kept and a portion is missing. The sample holds a few hundred thousand clones, approximately 97% seen once. The sequencing sample was made of naive CD4+ T cells sorted from blood. Subset indicated: CD45RA+ positively selected. The receptor set was obtained from a woman aged 25 to 39 in good health.

This chain uses TRBV19 with TRBJ2-1; D may be TRBD1 or TRBD2 (5 bases each). V was clipped by 7 bases and J by 8 bases, with 18 bases between them. CDR3 size: 14 residues. Germline loops: CDR1 LNHDA, CDR2 SQIVND (reference sequence). The CDR3 spells CASTPAGPRDEQFF. The DNA for the CDR3 is TGTGCCAGTACCCCGGCGGGCCCCAGGGATGAGCAGTTCTTC.

In its sample, this clone was seen once. V gene TRBV27 combines with J gene TRBJ2-5; TRBD2 agrees at 14 bases. CDR3 length equals 16 residues. Germline values: CDR1 MNHEY, CDR2 SMNVEV (reference sequence). V shed 3 bases and J 5 bases; nucleotides not matched to a gene: 5. The CDR3 coding sequence is TGTGCCAGCAGTTTCCGACTAGCGGGAGGGCGGGAGACCCAGTACTTC. Residues: CASSFRLAGGRETQYF.

This chain joins TRBV21-1 and TRBJ2-2. TRBV21-1 is assigned pseudogene status. The CDR3 consists of 16 residues. CDR3 sequence (DNA): TGTGCCAGCAGCAATTGGACCAGGACCTACACCGGGGAGCTGTTTTTT. It encodes CASSNWTRTYTGELFF.

This clone came up once. The sample has other DNA sequences that encode this CDR3 too. J is TRBJ2-7 and V is TRBV11-2; 10 bases are a match to TRBD2. This CDR3 has 13 amino acids. Losses at the gene ends were 3 bases for V and 4 bases for J; bases not matched to a gene: 0. Germline CDR1 and CDR2: SGHAT and FQNNGV. The CDR3 protein is CASSLGLAYEQYF. CDR3 in DNA: TGTGCCAGCAGCTTGGGACTAGCGTACGAGCAGTACTTC.

The V gene is TRBV5-4, the J gene TRBJ2-5; D not resolved. Trimming removed 1 base at V and 3 bases at J, with 7 bases between. CDR3 length: 13 amino acids. Germline CDR1 is SGHNT and CDR2 is YYREEE (reference sequence). This chain's CDR3 is CASSLMGKETQYF. In DNA form, the CDR3 reads TGTGCCAGCAGCTTGATGGGTAAAGAGACCCAGTACTTC.

The rearrangement links TRBV19 to TRBJ1-4, with TRBD1 as a possible D gene (6 bases). The V end was cut by 6 bases, the J end by 7 bases, with 18 bases between. This CDR3 spans 15 amino acids. Germline-derived CDR1 and CDR2 are LNHDA and SQIVND (reference sequence). The CDR3 loop is CASSKNREGGEKLFF. The CDR3 DNA sequence: TGTGCCAGTAGCAAGAACAGGGAGGGTGGTGAAAAACTGTTTTTT.

A remark on this clone: Other DNA sequences of this sample code for an identical CDR3. This chain links TRBV6-1 with TRBJ1-2, with 7 positions matching TRBD1. The trim removed 6 bases at V and 7 bases at J, leaving 5 bases unmatched. The germline V gene has CDR1 MNHNS and CDR2 SASEGT. The CDR3 is 12 amino acids. The CDR3, as DNA: TGTGCCAGCAGGGCGACAGGGTTTGGCTACACCTTC. Amino acid sequence: CASRATGFGYTF.

CDR3 nucleotides: TGCGCCAGCAGCTTGGCCCCGGGACTAGCGGGAACCAGCTACGAGCAGTACTTC. This sequence encodes CASSLAPGLAGTSYEQYF. The chain employs TRBV5-1 and TRBJ2-7; the match to TRBD2 covers 13 bases. The CDR3 sequence is 18 residues long. The V gene's germline CDR1 is SGHRS and CDR2 YFSETQ. V lost 0 bases, J lost 3 bases, and 9 bases stayed unmatched.

This rearrangement joins TRBV5-1 to TRBJ2-5; possibly TRBD1 or TRBD2 for D (5 bases each). Germline assignment: CDR1 SGHRS and CDR2 YFSETQ. The CDR3 is 17 amino acids. Trimming shortened V by 0 bases and J by 4 bases, and 19 bases separated the two germline ends. Written as DNA, the CDR3 is TGCGCCAGCAGCTTGGAAGGTCGGGGCAGGGCTTCAGAGACCCAGTACTTC. Its protein is CASSLEGRGRASETQYF.

Worth noting for this clone: This same CDR3 is encoded by further DNA sequences in the sample. The chain joins TRBV10-1 to TRBJ1-2; 9 bases map to TRBD1. With 0 bases clipped from V and 5 bases from J, the junction kept 1 base outside the gene matches. Germline V gives CDR1 WNHNN, CDR2 SYGVQD (reference sequence). The CDR3 is 14 residues long. The CDR3 is CASSESGTGYGYTF. CDR3 in DNA: TGCGCCAGCAGTGAGTCGGGGACAGGGTATGGCTACACCTTC.

V usage is TRBV5-4 and J usage is TRBJ2-3; D is possibly TRBD2 (6 bases). The germline V and J ends were trimmed by 2 bases and 5 bases, with 18 bases remaining between them. The CDR3 has 16 amino acids. Germline assignment: CDR1 SGHNT and CDR2 YYREEE (reference sequence). The CDR3 loop is CASSFLSLARVDTQYF. The CDR3 coding sequence is TGTGCCAGCAGCTTTCTGTCCCTAGCGAGAGTAGATACGCAGTATTTT.

The V call is TRBV9, the J call TRBJ2-6, with 12 bases matching TRBD1. The V gene end was trimmed by 2 bases and the J gene end by 3 bases; junction bases not matched to a gene: 6. The CDR3 sequence is 18 residues long. CDR1 SGDLS and CDR2 YYNGEE come from the germline V gene. CDR3 in DNA: TGTGCCAGCAGCGTCCGGGACAGGGGGCTTGGTGGGGCCAACGTCCTGACTTTC. Protein product: CASSVRDRGLGGANVLTF. The variable domain in full, with the rest retrieved from reference TRBV9 and TRBJ2-6, is DSGVTQTPKHLITATGQRVTLRCSPRSGDLSVYWYQQSLDQGLQFLIQYYNGEERAKGNILERFSAQQFPDLHSELNLSSLELGDSALYFCASSVRDRGLGGANVLTFGAGSRLTVL.

The V call is TRBV7-9, the J call TRBJ2-7; tentative D call: TRBD1 (6 bases). Germline loops: CDR1 SEHNR, CDR2 FQNEAQ (reference sequence). The CDR3 runs 14 residues. V dropped 3 bases and J dropped 3 bases, with 12 bases sitting between them. DNA for the CDR3: TGTGCCAGCAGCTTGGGGGCTAGCTTCTACGAGCAGTACTTC. Its protein product is CASSLGASFYEQYF.

The J gene is TRBJ1-2, the V gene TRBV28, with a tentative D call TRBD1 (5 bases). The germline V gene encodes CDR1 MDHEN and CDR2 SYDVKM. There are 13 residues in the CDR3. Trimming removed 3 bases from V and 3 bases from J, with 8 bases in between. The CDR3 spells CASSFDSYYGYTF. The CDR3 DNA follows: TGTGCCAGCAGTTTTGACAGTTACTATGGCTACACCTTC.

This chain uses TRBV10-3 with TRBJ2-6, with D possibly being TRBD1 (5 bases). CDR3 length equals 19 residues. Trimming stripped 3 bases from V and 0 bases from J, with 18 bases between. Germline values: CDR1 ENHRY, CDR2 SYGVKD. CDR3 nucleotide sequence: TGTGCCATCAGTGATGACAGTAAGGGAACCCACTCTGGGGCCAACGTCCTGACTTTC. Translated: CAISDDSKGTHSGANVLTF.

The rearrangement joins TRBV4-1 to TRBJ1-1; 7 nucleotides line up with TRBD1. The germline CDR1 and CDR2 sequences are MGHRA and YSYEKL. After removal of 4 bases from V and 0 bases from J, the junction contained 5 bases not matched to a gene. The CDR3 consists of 15 residues. CDR3 sequence: CASSPATGVNTEAFF. CDR3 DNA: TGCGCCAGCAGCCCAGCCACAGGGGTGAACACTGAAGCTTTCTTT.

V usage is TRBV5-8 and J usage is TRBJ1-5; TRBD1 matches 8 bases. Germline-derived CDR1 and CDR2 are SGHTS and YDEGEE. The CDR3 has 15 residues. V lost 5 bases to trimming and J lost 6 bases; unmatched junction nucleotides: 10. The CDR3 loop is CASSKGQGGSQPQHF. Written as DNA, the CDR3 is TGTGCCAGCAGTAAAGGACAGGGTGGTAGTCAGCCCCAGCATTTT.

The chain carries TRBV4-1 and TRBJ2-2, with D possibly being TRBD1 (6 bases). V dropped 3 bases and J dropped 2 bases, with 22 bases sitting between them. The CDR3 loop spans 19 amino acids. The germline V gene encodes CDR1 MGHRA and CDR2 YSYEKL. The CDR3 DNA reads TGCGCCAGCAGCCATGGTCCAGGGGCCATGAACCGTAACACCGGGGAGCTGTTTTTT. Residues: CASSHGPGAMNRNTGELFF.

V and J are TRBV19 and TRBJ1-1, with no clear D. The CDR3 has 14 residues. Trimming removed 2 bases at V and 0 bases at J, with 7 bases between. Germline lookup yields CDR1 LNHDA and CDR2 SQIVND (reference sequence). In nucleotides, the CDR3 is TGTGCCAGTAGTATATCAAGGATGAACACTGAAGCTTTCTTT. As protein: CASSISRMNTEAFF.

J is TRBJ2-1 and V is TRBV7-2, with TRBD2 identical over 13 bases. Losses at the gene ends were 5 bases for V and 6 bases for J; bases not matched to a gene: 10. The germline V gene encodes CDR1 SGHTA and CDR2 FQGNSA. The CDR3 totals 17 residues. CDR3: CASSRTTGLAGSNEQFF. The CDR3 DNA reads TGTGCCAGCAGCCGTACTACGGGACTAGCGGGATCCAATGAGCAGTTCTTC.

V gene TRBV6-6 combines with J gene TRBJ2-7; D is uncertain. The CDR3 consists of 12 residues. Germline lookup yields CDR1 MNHNY and CDR2 SVGAGI (reference sequence). The V gene lost 6 bases and the J gene lost 4 bases, with 10 bases spanning the gap. CDR3 in DNA: TGTGCCAGCAGGACGGGTAGATACGAGCAGTACTTC. It specifies CASRTGRYEQYF.

The chain recombines TRBV28 with TRBJ2-4, with 8 bases aligning to TRBD1. Germline CDR1 reads MDHEN; CDR2 reads SYDVKM. The CDR3 is 17 residues long. V lost 5 bases, J lost 0 bases, and 9 bases stayed unmatched. As DNA, the CDR3 is TGTGCCAGCAGTCTTGCGTGGACAGGGCTAGCCAAAAACATTCAGTACTTC. It encodes CASSLAWTGLAKNIQYF.